This T cell receptor (beta chain) was retrieved from a study of shared T cell receptors in the human thymus. The assay was immunoSEQ multiplex PCR, and TCRdb's table has in-frame clones only and misses some. This table has approximately 760,000 clones, 80% to 90% appearing once. The data also belong to a second study, concerning human thymus T cells. That paper notes: V and J gene usage appeared biased in thymic and blood repertoires.

The sequenced sample consisted of thymocytes. The TCR was taken from a girl younger than two with a congenital heart defect.

The CDR3 protein is CASSLVPGANYGYTF. CDR3 DNA: TGTGCCAGCAGCTTGGTACCAGGGGCTAACTATGGCTACACCTTC. The rearrangement uses TRBV5-6 and TRBJ1-2, with a weak D call TRBD1 (6 bases). CDR3 length equals 15 residues. The V end lost 0 bases, the J end lost 0 bases, and 9 bases lay between the germline ends. Germline V gene sequence: CDR1 SGHDT, CDR2 YYEEEE.